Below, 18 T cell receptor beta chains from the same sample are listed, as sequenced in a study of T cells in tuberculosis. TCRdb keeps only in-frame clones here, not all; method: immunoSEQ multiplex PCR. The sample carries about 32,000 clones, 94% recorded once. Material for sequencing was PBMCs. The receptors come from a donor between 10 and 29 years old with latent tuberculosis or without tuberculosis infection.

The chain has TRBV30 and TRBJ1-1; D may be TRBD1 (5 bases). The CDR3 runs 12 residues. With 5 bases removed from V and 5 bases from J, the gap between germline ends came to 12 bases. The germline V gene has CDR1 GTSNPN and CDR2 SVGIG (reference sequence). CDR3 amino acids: CAWQGDQTEAFF. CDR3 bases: TGTGCCTGGCAAGGGGATCAGACTGAAGCTTTCTTT.

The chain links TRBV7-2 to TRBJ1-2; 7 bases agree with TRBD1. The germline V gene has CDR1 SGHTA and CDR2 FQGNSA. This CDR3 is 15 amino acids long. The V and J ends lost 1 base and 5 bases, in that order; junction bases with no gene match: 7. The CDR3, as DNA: TGTGCCAGCAGCTTAGTTGGGACAGAAGTATATGGCTACACCTTC. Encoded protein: CASSLVGTEVYGYTF. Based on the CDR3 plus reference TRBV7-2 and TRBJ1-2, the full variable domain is GAGVSQSPSNKVTEKGKDVELRCDPISGHTALYWYRQSLGQGLEFLIYFQGNSAPDKSGLPSDRFSAERTGGSVSTLTIQRTQQEDSAVYLCASSLVGTEVYGYTFGSGTRLTVV.

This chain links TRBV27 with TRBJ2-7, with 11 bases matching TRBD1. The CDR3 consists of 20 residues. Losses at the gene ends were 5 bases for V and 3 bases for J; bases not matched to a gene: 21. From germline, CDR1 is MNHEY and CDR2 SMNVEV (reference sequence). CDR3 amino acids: CASSGSRTGGGFGRFYEQYF. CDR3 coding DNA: TGTGCCAGCAGTGGATCGAGGACAGGGGGCGGGTTCGGAAGGTTCTACGAGCAGTACTTC.

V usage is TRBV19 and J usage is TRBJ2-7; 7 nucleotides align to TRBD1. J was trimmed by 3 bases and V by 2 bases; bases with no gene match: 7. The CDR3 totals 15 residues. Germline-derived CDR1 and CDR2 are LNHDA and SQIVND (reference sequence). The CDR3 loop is CASSIPGTVYYEQYF. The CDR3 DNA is TGTGCCAGTAGTATACCCGGGACAGTATACTACGAGCAGTACTTC.

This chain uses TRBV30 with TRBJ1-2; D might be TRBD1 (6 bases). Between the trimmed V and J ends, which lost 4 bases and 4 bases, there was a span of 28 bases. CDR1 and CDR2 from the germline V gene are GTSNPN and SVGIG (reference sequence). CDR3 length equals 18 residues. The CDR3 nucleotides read TGTGCCTGGACTTACTCCCCGGGACACCAACCAAGGCCCTATGGCTACACCTTC. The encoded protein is CAWTYSPGHQPRPYGYTF.

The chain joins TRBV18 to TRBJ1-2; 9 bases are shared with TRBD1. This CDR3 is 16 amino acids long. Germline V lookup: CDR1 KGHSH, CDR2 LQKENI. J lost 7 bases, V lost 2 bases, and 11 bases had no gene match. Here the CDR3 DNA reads TGTGCCAGCTCACCAGGGACAGGGAGAGGTGTCAGTGGCTACACCTTC. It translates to CASSPGTGRGVSGYTF.

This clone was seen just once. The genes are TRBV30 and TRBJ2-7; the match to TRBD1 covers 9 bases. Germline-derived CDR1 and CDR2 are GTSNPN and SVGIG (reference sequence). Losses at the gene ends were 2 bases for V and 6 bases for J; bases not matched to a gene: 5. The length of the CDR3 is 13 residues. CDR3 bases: TGTGCCTGGAGTAGGGACAGGGTAAGCGAGCAGTACTTC. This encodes CAWSRDRVSEQYF.

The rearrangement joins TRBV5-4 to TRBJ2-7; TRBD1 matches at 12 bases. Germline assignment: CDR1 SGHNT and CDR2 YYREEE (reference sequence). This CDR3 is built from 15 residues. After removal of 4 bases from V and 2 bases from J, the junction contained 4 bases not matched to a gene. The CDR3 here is CASSPGQGATYEQYF. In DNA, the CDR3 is TGTGCCAGCAGCCCGGGACAGGGGGCGACCTACGAGCAGTACTTC.

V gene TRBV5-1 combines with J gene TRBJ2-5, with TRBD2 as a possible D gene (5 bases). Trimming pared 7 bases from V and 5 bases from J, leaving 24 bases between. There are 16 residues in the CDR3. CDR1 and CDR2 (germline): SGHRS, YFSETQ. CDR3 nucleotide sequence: TGCGCCAGCCGTCATGTCGAGGTCTCCCGCGGGGAGACCCAGTACTTC. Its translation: CASRHVEVSRGETQYF.

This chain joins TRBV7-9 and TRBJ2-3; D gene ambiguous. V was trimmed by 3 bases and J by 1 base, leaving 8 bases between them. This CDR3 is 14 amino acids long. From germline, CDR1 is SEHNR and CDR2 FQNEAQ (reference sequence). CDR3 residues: CASSLTGRTDTQYF. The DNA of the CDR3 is TGTGCCAGCAGCTTGACTGGTCGCACAGATACGCAGTATTTT.

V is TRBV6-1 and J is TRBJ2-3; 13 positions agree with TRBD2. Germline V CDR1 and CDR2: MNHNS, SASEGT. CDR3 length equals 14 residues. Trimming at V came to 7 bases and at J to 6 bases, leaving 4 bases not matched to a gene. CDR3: CASTLLAGGDTQYF. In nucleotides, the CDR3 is TGTGCCAGCACCTTACTAGCGGGGGGGGATACGCAGTATTTT.

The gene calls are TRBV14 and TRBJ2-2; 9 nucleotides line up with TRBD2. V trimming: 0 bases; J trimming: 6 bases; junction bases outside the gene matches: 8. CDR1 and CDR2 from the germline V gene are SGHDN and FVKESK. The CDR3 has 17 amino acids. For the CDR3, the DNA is TGTGCCAGCAGCCAAGACACCTTGGGACTAGCCTCCGGGGAGCTGTTTTTT. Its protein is CASSQDTLGLASGELFF.

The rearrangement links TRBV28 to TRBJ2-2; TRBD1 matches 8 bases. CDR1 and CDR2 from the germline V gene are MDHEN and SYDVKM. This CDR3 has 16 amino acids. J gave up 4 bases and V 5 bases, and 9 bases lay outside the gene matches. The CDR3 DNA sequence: TGTGCCAGCAGTAGGCCCCCGGGGACAGGCACCGGGGAGCTGTTTTTT. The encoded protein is CASSRPPGTGTGELFF. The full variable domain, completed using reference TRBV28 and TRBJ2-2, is DVKVTQSSRYLVKRTGEKVFLECVQDMDHENMFWYRQDPGLGLRLIYFSYDVKMKEKGDIPEGYSVSREKKERFSLILESASTNQTSMYLCASSRPPGTGTGELFFGEGSRLTVL.

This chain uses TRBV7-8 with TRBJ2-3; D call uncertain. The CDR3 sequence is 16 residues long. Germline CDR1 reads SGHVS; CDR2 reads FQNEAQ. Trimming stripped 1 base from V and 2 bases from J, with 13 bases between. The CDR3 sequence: CASSLVTSLSTDTQYF. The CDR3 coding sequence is TGTGCCAGCAGCTTAGTAACATCCCTCTCCACAGATACGCAGTATTTT.

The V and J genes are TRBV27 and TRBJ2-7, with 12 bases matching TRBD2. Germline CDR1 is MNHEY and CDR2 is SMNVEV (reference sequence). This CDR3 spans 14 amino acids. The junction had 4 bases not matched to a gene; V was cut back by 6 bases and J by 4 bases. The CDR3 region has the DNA TGTGCCAGCAGGCGACTAGCGGGAGTATACGAGCAGTACTTC. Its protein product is CASRRLAGVYEQYF.

CDR3 residues: CASSLDRDYGYTF. DNA of the CDR3: TGTGCCAGCAGCTTGGACAGGGACTATGGCTACACCTTC. The chain joins TRBV5-4 to TRBJ1-2, with TRBD1 as a possible D gene (6 bases). CDR3 length: 13 residues. In germline, CDR1 is SGHNT, CDR2 YYREEE (reference sequence). Trimming cost V 0 bases and J 3 bases, with 6 bases left between them.

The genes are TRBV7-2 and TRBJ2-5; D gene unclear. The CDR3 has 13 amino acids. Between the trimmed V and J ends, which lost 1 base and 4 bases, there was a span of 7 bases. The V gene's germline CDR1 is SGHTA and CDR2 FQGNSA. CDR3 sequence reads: CASSLGYTETQYF. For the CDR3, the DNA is TGTGCCAGCAGCTTAGGCTATACAGAGACCCAGTACTTC.

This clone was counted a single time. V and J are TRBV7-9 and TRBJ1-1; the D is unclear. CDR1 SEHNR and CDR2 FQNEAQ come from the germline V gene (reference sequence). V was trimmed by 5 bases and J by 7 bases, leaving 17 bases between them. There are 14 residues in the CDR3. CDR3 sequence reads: CASSRGGAQHEAFF. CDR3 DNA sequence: TGTGCCAGCAGCCGAGGAGGTGCACAGCATGAAGCTTTCTTT.